These 25 T cell receptor beta chains came from one sample sequenced in a study of blood T cells in healthy people across ages. Together with a sample-barcoded 5' primer, a J-beta primer mix was included in a second PCR lasting roughly 6 to 12 cycles. TCRdb recomputed calls from the 5' RACE reads with MiXCR, one row per CDR3 protein. The data hold about 730,000 distinct CDR3 sequences, with about 40% observed a single time. Sequences were obtained from blood. These receptor sequences come from a woman aged 60-70 years in good health.

DNA of the CDR3: TGCAGTGCTAGTAGGGCTAGCGGCCACAATGAGCAGTTCTTC. Translation gives CSASRASGHNEQFF. The chain combines TRBV20-1 with TRBJ2-1; 7 nucleotides match TRBD2. V gave up 3 bases and J gave up 5 bases; unmatched junction bases: 7. Per germline, CDR1 DFQATT and CDR2 SNEGSKA (reference sequence). This CDR3 spans 14 amino acids.

Comment on this clonotype: Since a much larger clone is just one base distant, this may be a read error. The chain uses TRBV29-1 and TRBJ2-1, with D perhaps matching TRBD1 (5 bases). There are 14 residues in the CDR3. Germline V gene lookup returns CDR1 SQVTM and CDR2 ANQGSEA. The CDR3 sequence is CGVSRTSKGNEQFF. The CDR3, as DNA: TGCGGCGTTAGTCGGACATCTAAAGGGAATGAGCAGTTCTTC.

The V and J genes are TRBV7-3 and TRBJ2-2, with 7 positions matching TRBD1. Germline CDR1 reads SGHTA; CDR2 reads FQGTGA. The V segment lost 0 bases and the J segment 3 bases; nucleotides outside the gene matches: 7. The CDR3 extends over 17 amino acids. CDR3 in DNA: TGTGCCAGCAGCTTAACGAACCGGGACAGAGACACCGGGGAGCTGTTTTTT. This encodes CASSLTNRDRDTGELFF. Full variable domain (remainder filled in from reference TRBV7-3 and TRBJ2-2): GAGVSQTPSNKVTEKGKYVELRCDPISGHTALYWYRQSLGQGPEFLIYFQGTGAADDSGLPNDRFFAVRPEGSVSTLKIQRTERGDSAVYLCASSLTNRDRDTGELFFGEGSRLTVL.

On this clonotype itself: A junction boundary mismatches the germline segment, possibly from a read error. The chain has TRBV6-6 and TRBJ1-6; weak D call: TRBD1 (5 bases). The length of the CDR3 is 15 residues. Germline lookup yields CDR1 MNHNY and CDR2 SVGAGI (reference sequence). This CDR3 is CTSSYQRGRNSPLHF. The DNA for the CDR3 is TGTACCAGCAGTTACCAGCGGGGGAGGAATTCACCCCTCCACTTT.

The V gene is TRBV6-2 or TRBV6-3, the J gene TRBJ2-1, with D hard to call. The germline V gene encodes CDR1 MNHEY and CDR2 SVGEGT. Trimming cost V 5 bases and J 0 bases, with 14 bases left between them. CDR3 length: 16 residues. CDR3 in amino acids: CASSIQSASSYNEQFF. CDR3 nucleotide sequence: TGTGCCAGCAGTATCCAAAGCGCGAGCTCCTACAATGAGCAGTTCTTC.

The V and J genes are TRBV20-1 and TRBJ1-1; a weak D match, TRBD1 (6 bases). This CDR3 is built from 11 residues. The V end was cut by 7 bases, the J end by 5 bases, with 11 bases between. The germline V gene has CDR1 DFQATT and CDR2 SNEGSKA (reference sequence). The DNA of the CDR3 is TGCAGTGGATCCCAGGGGACTGAAGCTTTCTTT. Encoded protein: CSGSQGTEAFF.

This clonotype was seen once. This clone may be a read error of a much larger clone one base away. The rearrangement links TRBV20-1 to TRBJ2-2, with TRBD2 identical over 9 bases. Germline CDR1 is DFQATT and CDR2 is SNEGSKA (reference sequence). CDR3 length: 17 amino acids. The CDR3 nucleotides read TGCAGTGCTAGAGGTCCGAGCGCGGGGGGGAACACCGGGGGGCTGTTTTTT. This translates into CSARGPSAGGNTGGLFF.

Worth noting for this clonotype: One junction end does not reproduce the germline sequence, and a read error may be involved. This chain joins TRBV6-5 and TRBJ2-1; tentative D call: TRBD2 (6 bases). There are 14 residues in the CDR3. Per the germline V gene, CDR1 is MNHEY and CDR2 is SVGAGI. CDR3 bases: TGTGCCGGCAGTTGGTGGGACGGGGGAAATGAGCAGTTCTTC. Protein: CAGSWWDGGNEQFF.

The chain carries TRBV10-2 and TRBJ1-2; maybe TRBD1 (5 bases). Germline lookup yields CDR1 WSHSY and CDR2 SAAADI. The CDR3 loop spans 12 amino acids. Trimming took 3 bases from V and 10 from J, leaving 12 bases between them. CDR3 DNA: TGCGCCAGCAGTGAAGCCGGGACCCCCTACACCTTC. This codes for CASSEAGTPYTF.

The genes are TRBV6-5 and TRBJ1-2; 7 bases map to TRBD1. Germline trimming cut 2 bases from V and 0 bases from J; bases unmatched to any gene: 3. Germline CDR1 reads MNHEY; CDR2 reads SVGAGI. The CDR3 totals 15 residues. The CDR3, as DNA: TGTGCCAGCAGTTACCACACAGGGGCTAACTATGGCTACACCTTC. It yields the protein CASSYHTGANYGYTF.

The chain uses TRBV12-3 or TRBV12-4 and TRBJ1-5; D uncertain. The CDR3 sequence is 19 residues long. Deletions cut 5 bases from V and 0 bases from J, with 23 bases between. The CDR3 DNA reads as TGTGCCAGCAGTCCAAGCCGGGATCCCGGTTGGGATAGCAATCAGCCCCAGCATTTT. Translated, it gives CASSPSRDPGWDSNQPQHF.

This chain uses TRBV7-3 with TRBJ2-5, with 9 bases aligning to TRBD2. Germline CDR1 is SGHTA and CDR2 is FQGTGA. CDR3 length: 14 amino acids. Trimming took 5 bases from V and 4 from J; bases not matched to a gene: 5. CDR3 loop: CASSPNSGRETQYF. CDR3 coding DNA: TGTGCCAGCAGCCCGAATAGCGGGAGAGAGACCCAGTACTTC.

The V and J genes are TRBV4-1 and TRBJ2-7; tentative D call: TRBD1 (6 bases). The ends were cut back, 1 base at V and 1 base at J, with 14 bases in the middle. This CDR3 is built from 16 residues. Germline assignment: CDR1 MGHRA and CDR2 YSYEKL. The CDR3: CASSQGETGISYEQYF. In nucleotides, the CDR3 is TGCGCCAGCAGCCAAGGGGAAACAGGGATATCCTACGAGCAGTACTTC.

To note about this clonotype: The junction departs from the called germline gene at one end, perhaps through a read error. This rearrangement joins TRBV15 to TRBJ2-3, with D tentatively TRBD2 (5 bases). The CDR3 sequence is 14 residues long. CDR1 is LNHNV, CDR2 YYDKDF, per germline (reference sequence). Here the CDR3 reads CATASGSFTDMQYF. The CDR3, as DNA: TGTGCCACCGCTAGTGGGAGCTTCACAGATATGCAGTATTTT.

V gene TRBV12-3 or TRBV12-4 combines with J gene TRBJ2-7, with 7 nucleotides matching TRBD1. After removal of 3 bases from V and 4 bases from J, the junction contained 6 bases not matched to a gene. This CDR3 has 14 amino acids. The CDR3 DNA is TGTGCCAGCAGTTTGGGGACAGTCGCTTACGAGCAGTACTTC. Translation: CASSLGTVAYEQYF.

This clonotype was seen a handful of times. CDR3 region: CASSSYPGTGRGYTF. CDR3 nucleotide sequence: TGTGCCAGCAGCTCCTACCCCGGGACAGGACGGGGCTACACCTTC. This chain links TRBV7-2 with TRBJ1-2; 8 positions agree with TRBD1. Unmatched junction bases numbered 12, after V lost 4 bases and J lost 8 bases. Germline V gene data show CDR1 as SGHTA and CDR2 as FQGNSA. This CDR3 is 15 amino acids long.

The CDR3 loop reads CASSPRRSSYEQYF. Here the CDR3 DNA reads TGTGCCAGCAGCCCCCGGAGGAGCTCCTACGAGCAGTACTTC. This chain links TRBV3-1 with TRBJ2-7; the D gene is possibly TRBD2 (5 bases). V was trimmed by 4 bases and J by 0 bases, leaving 10 bases between them. Germline CDR1 is LGHDT and CDR2 is YNNKEL (reference sequence). This CDR3 contains 14 residues.

The chain is built from TRBV2 and TRBJ2-5; D perhaps matches TRBD2 (5 bases). This CDR3 has 13 residues. Trimming shortened V by 3 bases and J by 3 bases, and 8 bases separated the two germline ends. The germline CDR1 and CDR2 sequences are SNHLY and FYNNEI. The CDR3 nucleotides read TGTGCCAGCAGTGAGAACGGGGAAGAGACCCAGTACTTC. Translated, it gives CASSENGEETQYF.

V is TRBV21-1 and J is TRBJ1-3. TRBV21-1 is a pseudogene locus. This CDR3 region has 16 residues. This CDR3 reads CASILFGDVGGNTIYF. The CDR3 coding sequence is TGTGCCAGCATTCTCTTTGGTGACGTAGGTGGAAACACCATATATTTT.

This chain joins TRBV4-2 and TRBJ2-5, with 7 nucleotides matching TRBD2. Losses at the gene ends were 4 bases for V and 4 bases for J; bases not matched to a gene: 12. CDR1 is LGHNA and CDR2 is YNFKEQ in the germline V gene. The length of the CDR3 is 16 residues. The CDR3 loop reads CASSPASGGGRETQYF. CDR3 bases: TGTGCCAGCAGCCCTGCCTCTGGGGGGGGACGAGAGACCCAGTACTTC.

There are a few counts of this clonotype. The chain joins TRBV7-8 to TRBJ2-7; D perhaps matches TRBD2 (6 bases). With 4 bases removed from V and 2 bases from J, the gap between germline ends came to 12 bases. Germline loops: CDR1 SGHVS, CDR2 FQNEAQ. CDR3 length: 14 amino acids. The CDR3 loop is CASSSRRDAYEQYF. CDR3 coding DNA: TGTGCCAGCAGCTCCCGGCGGGACGCCTACGAGCAGTACTTC.

This chain links TRBV27 with TRBJ2-7, with TRBD1 identical over 11 bases. This CDR3 has 17 amino acids. V shed 5 bases and J 3 bases; nucleotides not matched to a gene: 12. From germline, CDR1 is MNHEY and CDR2 SMNVEV (reference sequence). The CDR3 sequence is CASSEGTGGFGLYEQYF. Written as DNA, the CDR3 is TGTGCCAGCAGTGAAGGGACAGGGGGTTTCGGGCTCTACGAGCAGTACTTC.

The chain combines TRBV7-9 with TRBJ2-1; D perhaps matches TRBD2 (6 bases). Between the trimmed V and J ends, which lost 7 bases and 4 bases, there was a span of 17 bases. Germline assignment: CDR1 SEHNR and CDR2 FQNEAQ (reference sequence). The CDR3 runs to 15 residues. The CDR3 is CASTSSGVRYNEQFF. The CDR3 nucleotides are TGTGCCAGCACATCGTCGGGAGTCAGGTACAATGAGCAGTTCTTC.

The sample holds a few counts of this clonotype. The chain has TRBV7-3 and TRBJ2-7, with 8 bases that match TRBD2. The J call may be wrong; the DNA end is better matched by TRBJ2-5. The length of the CDR3 is 15 residues. Germline V lookup: CDR1 SGHTA, CDR2 FQGTGA. The CDR3 region has the DNA TGTGCCAGCAGCTTAATCGCGGGGGGCGGGGAGACCCAGTACTTC. Amino acids: CASSLIAGGGETQYF.

The chain links TRBV2 to TRBJ2-4; D is possibly TRBD2 (5 bases). The DNA end favors TRBJ2-7, so the J call may be wrong. CDR3 length equals 13 residues. In germline, CDR1 is SNHLY, CDR2 FYNNEI. The CDR3 sequence: CASRAGNIYEQYF. CDR3 DNA sequence: TGTGCCAGCAGGGCCGGGAATATCTACGAGCAGTACTTC.